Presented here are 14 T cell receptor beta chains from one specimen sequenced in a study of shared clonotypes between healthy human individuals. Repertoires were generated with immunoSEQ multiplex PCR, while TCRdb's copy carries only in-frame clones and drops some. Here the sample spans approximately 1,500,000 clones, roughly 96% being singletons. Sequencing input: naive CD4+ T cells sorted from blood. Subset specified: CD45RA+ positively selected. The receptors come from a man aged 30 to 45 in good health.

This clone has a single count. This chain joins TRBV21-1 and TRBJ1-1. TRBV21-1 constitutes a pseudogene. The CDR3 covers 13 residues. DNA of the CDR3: TGTGCCAGCAGTGTAAACGGGGGCACTGAAGCTTTCTTT. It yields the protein CASSVNGGTEAFF.

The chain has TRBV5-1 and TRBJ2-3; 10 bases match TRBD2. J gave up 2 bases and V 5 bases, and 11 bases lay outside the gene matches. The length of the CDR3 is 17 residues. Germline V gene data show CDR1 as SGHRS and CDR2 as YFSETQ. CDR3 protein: CASRLAGLAGDTDTQYF. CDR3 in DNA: TGCGCCAGCAGGCTTGCTGGGCTAGCGGGGGACACAGATACGCAGTATTTT.

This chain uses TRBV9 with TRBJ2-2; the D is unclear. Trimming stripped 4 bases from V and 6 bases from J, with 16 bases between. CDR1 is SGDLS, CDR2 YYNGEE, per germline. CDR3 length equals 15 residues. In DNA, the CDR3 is TGTGCCAGCAGCCGAGGTAATGGTGTGGCCGGGGAGCTGTTTTTT. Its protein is CASSRGNGVAGELFF.

This CDR3 reads CASSLFGEVEQYF. The CDR3 nucleotides are TGTGCCAGCAGCTTGTTCGGCGAAGTCGAGCAGTACTTC. V usage is TRBV5-6 and J usage is TRBJ2-7; D uncertain. The V gene's germline CDR1 is SGHDT and CDR2 YYEEEE. The CDR3 loop spans 13 amino acids. Trimming left V 1 base short and J 6 bases short, with 11 bases between.

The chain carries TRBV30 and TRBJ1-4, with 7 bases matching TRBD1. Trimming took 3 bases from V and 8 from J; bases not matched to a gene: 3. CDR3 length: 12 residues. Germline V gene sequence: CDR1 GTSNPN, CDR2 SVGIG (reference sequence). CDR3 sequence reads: CAWRRGHEKLFF. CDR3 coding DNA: TGTGCCTGGAGAAGGGGGCACGAAAAACTGTTTTTT. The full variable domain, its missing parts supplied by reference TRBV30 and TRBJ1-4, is SQTIHQWPATLVQPVGSPLSLECTVEGTSNPNLYWYRQAAGRGLQLLFYSVGIGQISSEVPQNLSASRPQDRQFILSSKKLLLSDSGFYLCAWRRGHEKLFFGSGTQLSVL.

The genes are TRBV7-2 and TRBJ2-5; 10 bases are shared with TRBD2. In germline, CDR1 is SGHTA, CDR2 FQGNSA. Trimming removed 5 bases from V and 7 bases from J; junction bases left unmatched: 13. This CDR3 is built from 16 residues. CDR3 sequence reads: CASSPPLAGVGGTQYF. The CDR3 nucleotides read TGTGCCAGCAGCCCCCCCCTAGCGGGAGTTGGTGGGACCCAGTACTTC. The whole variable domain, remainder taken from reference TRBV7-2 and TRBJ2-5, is GAGVSQSPSNKVTEKGKDVELRCDPISGHTALYWYRQSLGQGLEFLIYFQGNSAPDKSGLPSDRFSAERTGGSVSTLTIQRTQQEDSAVYLCASSPPLAGVGGTQYFGPGTRLLVL.

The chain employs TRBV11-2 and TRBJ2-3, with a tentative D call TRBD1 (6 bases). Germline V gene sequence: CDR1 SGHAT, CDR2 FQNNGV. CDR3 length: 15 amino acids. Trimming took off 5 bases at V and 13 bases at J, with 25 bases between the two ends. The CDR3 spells CASSRSTGLGTEEYF. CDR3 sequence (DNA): TGTGCCAGCAGCCGGAGTACAGGGCTTGGCACAGAGGAGTATTTT.

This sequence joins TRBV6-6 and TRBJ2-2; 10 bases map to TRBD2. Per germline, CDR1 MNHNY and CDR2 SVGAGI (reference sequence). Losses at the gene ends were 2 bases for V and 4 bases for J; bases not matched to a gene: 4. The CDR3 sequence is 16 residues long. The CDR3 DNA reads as TGTGCCAGCAGTTACCCCAGCGGGAGGGCCACCGGGGAGCTGTTTTTT. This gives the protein CASSYPSGRATGELFF.

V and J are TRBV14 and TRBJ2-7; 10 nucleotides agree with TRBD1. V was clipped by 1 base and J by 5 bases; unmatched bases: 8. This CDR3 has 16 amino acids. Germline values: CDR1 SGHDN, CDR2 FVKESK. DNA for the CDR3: TGTGCCAGCAGCCAAGTCGACAGGGGGCGCAGAAACGAGCAGTACTTC. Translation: CASSQVDRGRRNEQYF.

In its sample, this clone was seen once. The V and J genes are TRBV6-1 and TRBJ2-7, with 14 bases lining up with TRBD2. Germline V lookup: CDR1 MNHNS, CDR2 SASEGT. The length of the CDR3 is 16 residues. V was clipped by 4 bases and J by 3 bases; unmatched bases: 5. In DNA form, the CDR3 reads TGTGCCAGCAGTGCCTCCGGGACTAGCGGGAGCTACGAGCAGTACTTC. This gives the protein CASSASGTSGSYEQYF.

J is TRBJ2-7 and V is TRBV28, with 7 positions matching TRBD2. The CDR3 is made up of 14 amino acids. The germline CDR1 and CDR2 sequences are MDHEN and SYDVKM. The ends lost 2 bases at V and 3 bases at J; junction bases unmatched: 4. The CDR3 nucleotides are TGTGCCAGCAGTTTAGTAGGGACTAACTACGAGCAGTACTTC. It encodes CASSLVGTNYEQYF.

This CDR3 is CASRDGLANIAEQFF. The DNA for the CDR3 is TGTGCCAGCAGGGACGGACTAGCTAACATAGCAGAGCAGTTCTTC. The chain carries TRBV5-4 and TRBJ2-1; TRBD2 aligns across 8 bases. The CDR3 contains 15 residues. Trimming cost V 5 bases and J 10 bases; bases outside gene matches: 14. Germline values: CDR1 SGHNT, CDR2 YYREEE (reference sequence).

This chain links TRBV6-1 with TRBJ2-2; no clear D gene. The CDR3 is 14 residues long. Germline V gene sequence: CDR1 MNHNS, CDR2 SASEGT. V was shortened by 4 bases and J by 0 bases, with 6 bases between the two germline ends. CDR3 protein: CASSGEANTGELFF. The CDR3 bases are TGTGCCAGCAGTGGCGAGGCGAACACCGGGGAGCTGTTTTTT.

The CDR3 loop reads CASSRAAGGLYEQYF. CDR3 nucleotide sequence: TGTGCCAGCAGCCGGGCGGCGGGAGGGCTCTACGAGCAGTACTTC. The V call is TRBV27, the J call TRBJ2-7; TRBD2 aligns across 9 bases. CDR3 size: 15 residues. J was trimmed by 3 bases and V by 6 bases; bases with no gene match: 9. Germline CDR1 is MNHEY and CDR2 is SMNVEV (reference sequence).